A single TCR beta chain is shown here with its context. What it binds is unknown. Sampling involved one blood draw (about 2.7 ml) for every donor. These data belong to a study of monozygotic twins with inflammatory bowel disease. General study findings and limits: Differing immunosuppressive treatments may have added variability to patient repertoires.

Each CDR3 protein gets one entry in TCRdb, which reprocessed the 5' RACE reads and gives no DNA. The sample includes more than 85,000 distinct CDR3 sequences. CDR1 is MNHEY and CDR2 is SMNVEV in the germline V gene (reference sequence). The CDR3 runs to 16 residues. This chain links TRBV27 with TRBJ2-1; without DNA, the TCRdb call of TRBD1 cannot be checked. Sequencing was done on a sample of blood. This receptor was taken from a human donor with ulcerative colitis or Crohn's disease, or a healthy co-twin of an affected twin (not recorded which). CDR3 amino acids: CASSGSTGATGNEQFF.